This TCR beta chain appears in the sequencing data of a study of blood T cell repertoires in COVID-19. Profiled with immunoSEQ multiplex PCR; TCRdb holds only in-frame clones, not every one. The table has 100,000 to 150,000 clones, roughly 83% seen once. CDR3 size: 16 residues. Trimming cost V 2 bases and J 5 bases, with 16 bases left between them. Source material: peripheral blood. This chain connects TRBV23-1 to TRBJ1-5; maybe TRBD1 (5 bases). TRBV23-1 is reported as an ORF; its role is uncertain. The TCR sequence derives from a man aged 35 to 55 with active or convalescent COVID-19. CDR3 amino acids: CASSQGAREVYQPQHF. CDR3 coding DNA: TGCGCCAGCAGTCAAGGTGCCAGGGAGGTCTATCAGCCCCAGCATTTT.